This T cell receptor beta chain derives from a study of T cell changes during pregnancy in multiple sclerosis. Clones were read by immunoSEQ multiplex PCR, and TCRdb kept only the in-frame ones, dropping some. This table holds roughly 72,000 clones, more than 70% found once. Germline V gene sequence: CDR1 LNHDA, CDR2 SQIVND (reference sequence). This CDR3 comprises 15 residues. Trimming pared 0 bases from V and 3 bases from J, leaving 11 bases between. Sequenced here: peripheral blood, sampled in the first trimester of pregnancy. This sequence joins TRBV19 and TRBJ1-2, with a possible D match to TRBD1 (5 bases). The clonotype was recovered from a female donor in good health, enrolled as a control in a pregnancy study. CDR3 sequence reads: CASSIESGGDYGYTF. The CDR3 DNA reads TGTGCCAGTAGTATAGAGTCGGGGGGAGACTATGGCTACACCTTC.